The rows below give T cell receptor beta chains drawn from one sample of a study of metastatic and nonmetastatic thyroid tumors. MiXCR reprocessed the PCR reads for TCRdb. The table shows some 22,000 clones, with approximately 22% occurring only once. Sequenced sample: tumor tissue. These receptors all come from a female donor with papillary thyroid cancer or a benign thyroid nodule (not recorded which). Some clones in this sample may be carry-over from other donors' samples. The CDR3 runs from the conserved cysteine through the conserved F or W. A D gene is named only where the DNA matches it firmly.

cdr3_length: 12
v_call: TRBV19
j_call: TRBJ2-1
d_call: TRBD1
cdr3_aa: CATGDRVNEQFF

cdr3_length: 13
v_call: TRBV6-1
j_call: TRBJ2-1
d_call: TRBD2
cdr3_aa: CASSESGRAAQFF

cdr3_length: 10
v_call: TRBV20-1
j_call: TRBJ2-1
d_call: .
cdr3_aa: CSADANEQFF

cdr3_length: 18
v_call: TRBV12-3/TRBV12-4
j_call: TRBJ2-1
d_call: .
cdr3_aa: CASTRAVQGASSYNEQFF

cdr3_length: 15
v_call: TRBV20-1
j_call: TRBJ1-1
d_call: .
cdr3_aa: CSASKSAGGNTEAFF

cdr3_length: 16
v_call: TRBV6-1
j_call: TRBJ1-4
d_call: TRBD1
cdr3_aa: CASSSDRGRTSEKLFF

cdr3_length: 17
v_call: TRBV11-2
j_call: TRBJ2-7
d_call: TRBD2
cdr3_aa: CASSMGSGTSGPYEQYF

cdr3_length: 16
v_call: TRBV20-1
j_call: TRBJ2-2
d_call: .
cdr3_aa: CSARDRAVGNTGELFF

cdr3_length: 14
v_call: TRBV28
j_call: TRBJ2-2
d_call: .
cdr3_aa: CASMVGSLTGELFF

cdr3_length: 12
v_call: TRBV2
j_call: TRBJ1-5
d_call: TRBD1
cdr3_aa: CASGTEDQPQHF

cdr3_length: 17
v_call: TRBV2
j_call: TRBJ2-7
d_call: TRBD1
cdr3_aa: CASTLGQGRGTGYEQYF

cdr3_length: 17
v_call: TRBV27
j_call: TRBJ1-2
d_call: TRBD1
cdr3_aa: CASSPNPRTGLNYGYTF

cdr3_length: 12
v_call: TRBV20-1
j_call: TRBJ2-7
d_call: .
cdr3_aa: CSARQGGHEQYF

cdr3_length: 14
v_call: TRBV7-9
j_call: TRBJ1-1
d_call: .
cdr3_aa: CASSLRGGDTEAFF

cdr3_length: 14
v_call: TRBV28
j_call: TRBJ2-7
d_call: TRBD2
cdr3_aa: CASSPSGSWSEQYF

cdr3_length: 15
v_call: TRBV5-1
j_call: TRBJ2-7
d_call: .
cdr3_aa: CASSWGDGRVYEQYF

cdr3_length: 12
v_call: TRBV9
j_call: TRBJ2-3
d_call: TRBD1
cdr3_aa: CASSGQGDTQYF

cdr3_length: 13
v_call: TRBV27
j_call: TRBJ2-5
d_call: TRBD1
cdr3_aa: CASSRDRQETQYF

cdr3_length: 14
v_call: TRBV5-1
j_call: TRBJ2-7
d_call: .
cdr3_aa: CASSPWTESYEQYF

cdr3_length: 16
v_call: TRBV12-3/TRBV12-4
j_call: TRBJ2-5
d_call: .
cdr3_aa: CASSPPRVAYQETQYF

cdr3_length: 13
v_call: TRBV2
j_call: TRBJ2-2
d_call: .
cdr3_aa: CASSELEVGELFF

cdr3_length: 15
v_call: TRBV20-1
j_call: TRBJ2-1
d_call: TRBD2
cdr3_aa: CSARGSGGFNNEQFF

cdr3_length: 16
v_call: TRBV5-6
j_call: TRBJ2-3
d_call: TRBD2
cdr3_aa: CASSFSGKLSTDTQYF

cdr3_length: 18
v_call: TRBV25-1
j_call: TRBJ2-3
d_call: TRBD2
cdr3_aa: CASSDPSRGAGETDTQYF

cdr3_length: 14
v_call: TRBV20-1
j_call: TRBJ1-1
d_call: TRBD1
cdr3_aa: CSALQGASRTEAFF

cdr3_length: 17
v_call: TRBV7-6
j_call: TRBJ1-3
d_call: TRBD1
cdr3_aa: CASSPGQYPVSGNTIYF

cdr3_length: 15
v_call: TRBV4-3
j_call: TRBJ1-2
d_call: TRBD1
cdr3_aa: CASSQDPDRVYGYTF

cdr3_length: 12
v_call: TRBV6-1
j_call: TRBJ1-6
d_call: .
cdr3_aa: CASSESDSPLHF

cdr3_length: 16
v_call: TRBV20-1
j_call: TRBJ2-3
d_call: .
cdr3_aa: CSAINRGVGYTDTQYF

cdr3_length: 15
v_call: TRBV4-3
j_call: TRBJ1-3
d_call: .
cdr3_aa: CASSQDGVSGNTIYF

cdr3_length: 12
v_call: TRBV29-1
j_call: TRBJ1-1
d_call: .
cdr3_aa: CSVVQGVTEAFF

cdr3_length: 16
v_call: TRBV6-1
j_call: TRBJ2-7
d_call: TRBD2
cdr3_aa: CASSNDPASGSYEQYF

cdr3_length: 15
v_call: TRBV6-1
j_call: TRBJ1-2
d_call: .
cdr3_aa: CASSERIGDERGYTF

cdr3_length: 13
v_call: TRBV12-3/TRBV12-4
j_call: TRBJ2-7
d_call: TRBD1
cdr3_aa: CASARDRSHEQYF

cdr3_length: 15
v_call: TRBV10-3
j_call: TRBJ2-1
d_call: TRBD2
cdr3_aa: CATSELLAGVNEQFF

cdr3_length: 17
v_call: TRBV10-1
j_call: TRBJ2-3
d_call: TRBD2
cdr3_aa: CATLGLAGEGVADTQYF

cdr3_length: 16
v_call: TRBV19
j_call: TRBJ2-2
d_call: TRBD2
cdr3_aa: CASSIRSGRPTGELFF

cdr3_length: 13
v_call: TRBV6-5
j_call: TRBJ1-2
d_call: .
cdr3_aa: CASSYSSDYGYTF

cdr3_length: 13
v_call: TRBV3-1
j_call: TRBJ2-2
d_call: TRBD1
cdr3_aa: CASRGTGPGELFF

cdr3_length: 14
v_call: TRBV6-8
j_call: TRBJ2-2
d_call: .
cdr3_aa: CASRTGTNTGELFF

cdr3_length: 19
v_call: TRBV6-6
j_call: TRBJ2-2
d_call: .
cdr3_aa: CASSYSPGQRSGNTGELFF

cdr3_length: 14
v_call: TRBV6-2/TRBV6-3
j_call: TRBJ2-7
d_call: .
cdr3_aa: CASSYDHGSYEQYF